This T cell receptor (beta chain) was sequenced in a study of CD8 T cells in ankylosing spondylitis (dated by TCRdb to the late 2010s). Describing the broader study: T cell receptor beta repertoires were profiled in healthy donors and ankylosing spondylitis patients so that disease-linked TCR variants could be found. Samples of peripheral blood were taken, and for ankylosing spondylitis patients, synovial fluid was collected as well. The whole study cohort included about a hundred healthy donors and over 20 ankylosing spondylitis patients.

This clonotype was picked up a small number of times. It lacks a known antigen. No quality values exist for individual bases; no much larger clone is one base distant. The CDR3 runs 15 amino acids, cysteine and phenylalanine included. Only the CDR3 portion is preserved as DNA: 45 bases, with reading frame beginning at the first base. Between the V and J ends, shortened by 0 bases and 3 bases respectively, the junction contains 11 bases. The germline V gene (reference sequence) provides CDR1 DFQATT and CDR2 SNEGSKA. TCRdb lists the instrument as Illumina HiSeq 2500. Quantitative 5'-RACE with molecular barcodes was the method used to prepare the TCR beta libraries. The published analysis was carried out like this. A new computational method based on a probabilistic model of VDJ rearrangement was used to identify disease-linked TCR variants. TCRdb trimmed public reads at Q25 via fastp, called clones via MiXCR and kept in-frame beta chains. Rows with one shared CDR3 protein collapse into an entry with the most common genes and DNA. The V and J calls reflect TCRdb's pipeline rather than the authors' work. Here the sample has 700,000 or so distinct CDR3 sequences; 15% to 20% occur a single time. Of the sample, around a fifth is held by the ten largest clones.

The full study reports these points: Significant enrichment of the disease-linked clones was reported in matched synovial fluid samples from ankylosing spondylitis patients. A CD8+ phenotype was shown by the disease-linked clones, which were found at relatively low frequencies in peripheral blood. Blood from ankylosing spondylitis patients appeared to be characterized by a TCR beta motif made up of several highly homologous amino acid variants. Some motif variants had previously been reported in the synovial fluid and blood of reactive arthritis patients, which suggests shared mechanisms of disease initiation.

Here the chain combines TRBV20-1 and TRBJ1-4; the D segment cannot be called with confidence. The material sequenced was blood, either unsorted or a sorted T cell fraction (not recorded which). This clonotype originated in a male donor with ankylosing spondylitis. The sequenced DNA is TGCAGTGCTAGAGATTCGCTTTCAGCTAATGAAAAACTGTTTTTT. This gives the protein CSARDSLSANEKLFF.